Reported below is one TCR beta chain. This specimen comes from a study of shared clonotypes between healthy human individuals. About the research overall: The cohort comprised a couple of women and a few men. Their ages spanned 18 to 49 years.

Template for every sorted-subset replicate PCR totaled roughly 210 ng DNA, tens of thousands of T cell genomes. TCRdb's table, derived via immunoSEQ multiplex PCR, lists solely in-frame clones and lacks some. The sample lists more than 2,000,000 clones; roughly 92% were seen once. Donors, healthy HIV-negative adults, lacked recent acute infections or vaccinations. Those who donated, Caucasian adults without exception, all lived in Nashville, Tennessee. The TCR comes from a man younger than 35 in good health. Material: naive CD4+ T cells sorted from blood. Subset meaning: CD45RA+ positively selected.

The CDR3 here is CAWSPQGAGNEKLFF. CDR3 sequence (DNA): TGTGCCTGGAGTCCCCAAGGGGCGGGTAATGAAAAACTGTTTTTT. The V call is TRBV30, the J call TRBJ1-4; TRBD1 is a possible D gene (5 bases). Deletions cut 2 bases from V and 4 bases from J, with 14 bases between. The CDR3 length is 15 residues. Germline-derived CDR1 and CDR2 are GTSNPN and SVGIG (reference sequence).